A selection of T cell receptor beta chains follows, all from one sample in a study of cytomegalovirus exposure and HLA in healthy donors. Data came from immunoSEQ multiplex PCR; TCRdb stores just in-frame clones and leaves some out. The sample's table shows approximately 110,000 clones. Sequencing was performed on PBMCs. All receptors derive from a middle-aged man in good health and CMV-seronegative. CDR3s include the opening cysteine and the closing phenylalanine or tryptophan. D genes are given only for firm matches. Where a row states a size, it is once, few, many or the class of an expanded clone; other rows omit it.

TRBJ2-1 medium-sized TRBD2 TRBV6-4 CASSDSSGTANEQFF TGTGCCAGCAGTGACTCGAGCGGGACTGCCAATGAGCAGTTCTTC
TRBJ2-3 - TRBD1 TRBV5-8 CASSFGTGITDTQYF TGTGCCAGCAGCTTCGGGACAGGGATCACAGATACGCAGTATTTT
TRBJ2-7 - - TRBV5-8 CASSLVGSGIYEQYF TGTGCCAGCAGCTTGGTCGGCTCAGGGATATACGAGCAGTACTTC
TRBJ2-1 - - TRBV5-5 CASSLAVEQFF TGTGCCAGCAGCTTGGCCGTTGAGCAGTTCTTC
TRBJ1-2 - TRBD1 TRBV5-1 CASSLQGADGYTF TGCGCCAGCAGCTTACAGGGGGCGGATGGCTACACCTTC
TRBJ2-5 - - TRBV7-9 CASSLGQLWQYF TGTGCCAGCAGCTTGGGGCAGCTTTGGCAGTACTTC
TRBJ1-2 - - TRBV18 CASSPITTGQPTNYGYTF TGTGCCAGCTCGCCGATAACCACCGGACAGCCGACTAACTATGGCTACACCTTC
TRBJ1-2 - - TRBV30 CAWTGDYGYTF TGTGCCTGGACAGGGGACTATGGCTACACCTTC
TRBJ2-7 - TRBD2 TRBV7-2 CASSFLGGSLDEQYF TGTGCCAGCAGCTTCCTCGGCGGGAGTCTGGACGAGCAGTACTTC
TRBJ2-7 - TRBD2 TRBV11-2 CASSELAGGRHEQYF TGTGCCAGCAGCGAGCTAGCGGGAGGTCGCCACGAGCAGTACTTC
TRBJ1-1 - - TRBV4-1 CASSQGLRGPEAFF TGCGCCAGCAGCCAAGGGCTAAGAGGGCCTGAAGCTTTCTTT
TRBJ1-1 - - TRBV11-3 CASSLFSGSNTEAFF TGTGCCAGCAGCTTATTCTCAGGATCGAACACTGAAGCTTTCTTT
TRBJ2-7 - TRBD2 TRBV11-2 CASSYSGRELDEQYF TGTGCCAGCAGTTACAGCGGGAGGGAGCTCGACGAGCAGTACTTC
TRBJ2-6 - - TRBV30 CAWSPGIPGTGANVLTF TGTGCCTGGAGTCCCGGGATACCCGGGACTGGGGCCAACGTCCTGACTTTC
TRBJ2-6 - TRBD1 TRBV5-6 CASSRTGRISGANVLTF TGTGCCAGCAGCCGGACAGGGAGGATCTCTGGGGCCAACGTCCTGACTTTC
TRBJ2-3 - - TRBV5-4 CASSKDSTRTDTQYF TGTGCCAGCAGCAAGGACTCTACCCGCACAGATACGCAGTATTTT
TRBJ1-1 - - TRBV6-4 CASSTGQGWEAFF TGTGCCAGCAGTACAGGCCAGGGTTGGGAAGCTTTCTTT
TRBJ2-3 - - TRBV11-2 CASSLRGTTDTQYF TGTGCCAGCAGCTTACGCGGGACGACAGATACGCAGTATTTT
TRBJ2-4 - TRBD2 TRBV28 CASSTSGNIQYF TGTGCCAGCAGTACTAGCGGAAACATTCAGTACTTC
TRBJ2-1 - - TRBV6-4 CASSDLGGGREYNEQFF TGTGCCAGCAGTGACTTGGGGGGAGGACGCGAGTACAATGAGCAGTTCTTC
TRBJ2-1 - TRBD2 TRBV7-9 CASVITSGSESEQFF TGTGCCAGCGTAATAACTAGCGGGAGTGAAAGTGAGCAGTTCTTC